One sample yielded the 13 T cell receptor beta chains listed below, sequenced in a study of T cells in Graves' hyperthyroidism and ophthalmopathy. RNA transcripts yielded amplified TCR beta CDR3 regions. RT-PCR in the first round (using the HTBI primer set) targeted the TCR CDR3. One entry per CDR3 protein results from TCRdb running MiXCR on the multiplex PCR reads. The repertoire has approximately 530,000 distinct CDR3 sequences, approximately 16% of them found once; the top ten carry around 19%. Sequenced: blood. The receptors come from a woman between 18 and 30 years old with Graves' hyperthyroidism.

This clonotype has a count of ten or more. CDR3 region: CASRGQYGYTF. As DNA, the CDR3 is TGTGCCAGCAGGGGACAGTATGGCTACACCTTC. The J gene is TRBJ1-2, the V gene TRBV12-3 or TRBV12-4, with 7 bases aligning to TRBD1. The V segment lost 6 bases and the J segment 5 bases; nucleotides outside the gene matches: 0. The CDR3 has 11 amino acids.

This clonotype was observed at least ten times. This chain links TRBV12-3 or TRBV12-4 with TRBJ1-4; no definite D call. V lost 5 bases and J lost 6, with 16 bases in between. The CDR3 is 15 residues long. The CDR3: CASSLTQVVDEKLFF. The CDR3 DNA is TGTGCCAGCAGTCTAACCCAGGTGGTTGATGAAAAACTGTTTTTT.

This clonotype was observed a few times. This chain joins TRBV27 and TRBJ2-1; 7 bases match TRBD2. Germline CDR1 and CDR2: MNHEY and SMNVEV (reference sequence). This CDR3 has 15 residues. After removal of 8 bases from V and 6 bases from J, the junction contained 13 bases not matched to a gene. The CDR3 coding sequence is TGTGCCAGCTGCCAACGGGGAGGGTTTGGCAATGAGCAGTTCTTC. The encoded protein is CASCQRGGFGNEQFF.

This clonotype was counted a few times. The V call is TRBV5-1, the J call TRBJ1-1; a weak D match, TRBD1 (5 bases). CDR1 SGHRS and CDR2 YFSETQ come from the germline V gene. This CDR3 spans 14 amino acids. V shed 3 bases and J shed 1 base, with 10 bases lying between them. The CDR3 region has the DNA TGCGCCAGCAGCTCCCCGACAGCGAACACTGAAGCTTTCTTT. Translating it yields CASSSPTANTEAFF.

This clonotype was detected only a few times. The chain links TRBV7-9 to TRBJ2-4, with D possibly matching TRBD1 (6 bases). The germline gives CDR1 SEHNR, CDR2 FQNEAQ (reference sequence). CDR3 length: 15 residues. Trimming removed 5 bases at V and 3 bases at J, with 14 bases between. The CDR3, as DNA: TGTGCCAGCAGCCCGGGTCTAGGGGGCAAAAACATTCAGTACTTC. It is translated as CASSPGLGGKNIQYF.

In its sample, this clonotype was seen many times. The V and J genes are TRBV3-1 and TRBJ2-5, with TRBD1 identical over 7 bases. The CDR3 runs to 14 residues. Trimming removed 3 bases from V and 5 bases from J; junction bases left unmatched: 6. CDR1 is LGHDT and CDR2 is YNNKEL in the germline V gene (reference sequence). DNA for the CDR3: TGTGCCAGCAGCCACCCCGCCAGGGGGGAGACCCAGTACTTC. Protein: CASSHPARGETQYF.

This clonotype has just a few counts. The chain has TRBV10-3 and TRBJ2-3; 11 nucleotides line up with TRBD2. This CDR3 is 16 amino acids long. Germline V gives CDR1 ENHRY, CDR2 SYGVKD. Losses at the gene ends were 4 bases for V and 5 bases for J; bases not matched to a gene: 8. In nucleotides, the CDR3 is TGTGCCATCAGTGGAGTTAGCGGGAGGGATAGAGATACGCAGTATTTT. This sequence encodes CAISGVSGRDRDTQYF.

The chain uses TRBV9 and TRBJ1-1, with D maybe TRBD1 (6 bases). V lost 1 base, J lost 5 bases, and 9 bases lay in between. Per the germline V gene, CDR1 is SGDLS and CDR2 is YYNGEE. The CDR3 is 13 residues long. The CDR3 coding sequence is TGTGCCAGCAGCGTACCGGGGGCTACTGAAGCTTTCTTT. As protein: CASSVPGATEAFF.

The chain carries TRBV3-1 and TRBJ2-7; TRBD2 might be the D (7 bases). CDR3 length: 14 residues. The V and J ends lost 7 bases and 4 bases respectively, with 17 bases between them. Germline CDR1 is LGHDT and CDR2 is YNNKEL (reference sequence). CDR3 in DNA: TGTGCCAGCACCACGGGGAGCGGGACATACGAGCAGTACTTC. Translation gives CASTTGSGTYEQYF.

The sample holds many counts of this clonotype. The rearrangement uses TRBV11-3 and TRBJ1-2; D call uncertain. V lost 5 bases and J lost 7, with 20 bases in between. Germline-derived CDR1 and CDR2 are SGHNT and YENEEA. This CDR3 region has 15 residues. In DNA, the CDR3 is TGTGCCAGCAGCCCCCCCGGGGAGCCAACGAGTGGCTACACCTTC. Protein product: CASSPPGEPTSGYTF.

In this sample, this clonotype turned up a few times. V and J are TRBV5-1 and TRBJ1-1; 7 bases align to TRBD1. CDR3 length: 15 amino acids. After removal of 0 bases from V and 1 base from J, the junction contained 3 bases not matched to a gene. CDR1 is SGHRS, CDR2 YFSETQ, per germline. The CDR3 coding sequence is TGCGCCAGCAGCTTGGGGCAGGGGGGGAACACTGAAGCTTTCTTT. It encodes CASSLGQGGNTEAFF.

V usage is TRBV6-2 or TRBV6-3 and J usage is TRBJ1-3; D gene unclear. The V gene lost 8 bases and the J gene lost 1 base, with 6 bases spanning the gap. CDR3 length equals 12 residues. Germline assignment: CDR1 MNHEY and CDR2 SVGEGT. The CDR3 DNA is TGTGCCAGCGCGCTTTCTGGAAACACCATATATTTT. Translated: CASALSGNTIYF.

The chain links TRBV29-1 to TRBJ1-2, with 7 bases aligning to TRBD1. V gave up 7 bases and J gave up 2 bases; unmatched junction bases: 4. This CDR3 has 12 amino acids. Germline-derived CDR1 and CDR2 are SQVTM and ANQGSEA. For the CDR3, the DNA is TGCAGCGAAATGACAGGGAACTATGGCTACACCTTC. Its protein is CSEMTGNYGYTF.